This T cell receptor (beta chain) was profiled in a study of brain metastases from non-small cell lung cancer. Sequencing was performed with immunoSEQ multiplex PCR; in TCRdb, only in-frame clones are kept and a portion is missing. Seen here are around 530 clones, about 90% observed once, and the top ten hold 7.4%. The CDR3 is 11 amino acids. Germline CDR1 LNHDA, CDR2 SQIVND (reference sequence). Trimming took off 5 bases at V and 3 bases at J, with 5 bases between the two ends. The specimen sequenced was tumor-adjacent normal tissue. The source of this sequence is a donor over 35 with non-small cell lung cancer. The V and J genes are TRBV19 and TRBJ2-7; possible D gene TRBD2, 5 bases. The DNA of the CDR3 is TGTGCCAGTAGTCGGGGCTACGAGCAGTACTTC. This sequence encodes CASSRGYEQYF.